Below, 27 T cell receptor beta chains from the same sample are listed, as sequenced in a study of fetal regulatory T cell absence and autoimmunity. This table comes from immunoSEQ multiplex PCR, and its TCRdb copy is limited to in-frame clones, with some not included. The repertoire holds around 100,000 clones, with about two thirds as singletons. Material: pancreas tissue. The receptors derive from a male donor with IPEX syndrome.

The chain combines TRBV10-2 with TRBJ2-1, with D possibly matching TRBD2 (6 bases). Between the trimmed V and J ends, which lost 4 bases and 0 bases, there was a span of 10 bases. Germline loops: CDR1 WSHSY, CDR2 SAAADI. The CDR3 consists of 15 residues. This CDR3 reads CASSVREDSYNEQFF. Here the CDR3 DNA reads TGCGCCAGCAGTGTCAGGGAGGACTCCTACAATGAGCAGTTCTTC.

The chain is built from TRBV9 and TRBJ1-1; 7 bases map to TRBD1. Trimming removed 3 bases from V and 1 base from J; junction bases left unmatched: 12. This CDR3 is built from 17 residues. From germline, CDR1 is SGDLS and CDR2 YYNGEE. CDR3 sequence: CASSGRQGREGNTEAFF. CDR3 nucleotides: TGTGCCAGCAGCGGGCGACAGGGCCGGGAGGGGAACACTGAAGCTTTCTTT.

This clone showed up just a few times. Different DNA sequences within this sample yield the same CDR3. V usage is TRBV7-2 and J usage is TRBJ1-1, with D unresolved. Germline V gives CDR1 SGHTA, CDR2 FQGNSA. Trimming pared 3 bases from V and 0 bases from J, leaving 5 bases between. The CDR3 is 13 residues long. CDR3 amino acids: CASSLGMNTEAFF. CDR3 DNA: TGTGCCAGCAGCTTGGGGATGAACACTGAAGCTTTCTTT. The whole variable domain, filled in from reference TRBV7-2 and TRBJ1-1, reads GAGVSQSPSNKVTEKGKDVELRCDPISGHTALYWYRQSLGQGLEFLIYFQGNSAPDKSGLPSDRFSAERTGGSVSTLTIQRTQQEDSAVYLCASSLGMNTEAFFGQGTRLTVV.

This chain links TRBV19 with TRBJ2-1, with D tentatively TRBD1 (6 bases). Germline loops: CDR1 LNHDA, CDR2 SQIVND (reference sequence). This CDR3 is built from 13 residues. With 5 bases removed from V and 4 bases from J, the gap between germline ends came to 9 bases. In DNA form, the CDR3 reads TGTGCCAGTAGTTGGACAGAGTACAATGAGCAGTTCTTC. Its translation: CASSWTEYNEQFF.

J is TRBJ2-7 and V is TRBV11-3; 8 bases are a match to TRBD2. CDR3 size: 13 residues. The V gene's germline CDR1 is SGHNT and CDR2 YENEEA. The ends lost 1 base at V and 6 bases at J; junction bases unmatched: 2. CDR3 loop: CASSLALAGEQYF. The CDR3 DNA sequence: TGTGCCAGCAGCTTAGCGCTAGCGGGCGAGCAGTACTTC.

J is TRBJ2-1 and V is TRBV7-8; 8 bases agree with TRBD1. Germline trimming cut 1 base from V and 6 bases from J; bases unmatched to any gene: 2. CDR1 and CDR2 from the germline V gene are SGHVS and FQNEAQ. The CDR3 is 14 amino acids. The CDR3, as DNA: TGTGCCAGCAGCTTAGTGGACAGGGCCAATGAGCAGTTCTTC. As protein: CASSLVDRANEQFF.

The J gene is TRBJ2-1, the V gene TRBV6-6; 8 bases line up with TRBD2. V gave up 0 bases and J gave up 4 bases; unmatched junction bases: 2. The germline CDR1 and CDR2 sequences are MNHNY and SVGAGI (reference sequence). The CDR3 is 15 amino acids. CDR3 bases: TGTGCCAGCAGTTACTCCGGGGGGGTGTACAATGAGCAGTTCTTC. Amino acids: CASSYSGGVYNEQFF.

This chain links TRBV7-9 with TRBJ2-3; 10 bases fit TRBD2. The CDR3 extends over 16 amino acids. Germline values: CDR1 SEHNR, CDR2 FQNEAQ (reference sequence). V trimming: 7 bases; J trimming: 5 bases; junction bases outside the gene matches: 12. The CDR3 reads CASNPAAGGSIDTQYF. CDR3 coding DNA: TGTGCCAGCAACCCGGCAGCGGGGGGGAGTATAGATACGCAGTATTTT.

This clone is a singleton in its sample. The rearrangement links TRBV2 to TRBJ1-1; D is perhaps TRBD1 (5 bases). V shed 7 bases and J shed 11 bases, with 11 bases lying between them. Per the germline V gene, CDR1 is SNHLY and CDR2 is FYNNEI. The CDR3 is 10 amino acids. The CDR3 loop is CASKGARAFF. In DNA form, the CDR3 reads TGTGCCAGCAAAGGGGCGAGGGCTTTCTTT.

The CDR3 DNA is TGTGCCAGTAGTATTACAGGGGGTAAGAATGAGCAGTTCTTC. Its protein is CASSITGGKNEQFF. The V and J genes are TRBV19 and TRBJ2-1, with TRBD1 matching over 8 bases. The CDR3 has 14 amino acids. Trimming at V came to 3 bases and at J to 7 bases, leaving 5 bases not matched to a gene. Germline V gene sequence: CDR1 LNHDA, CDR2 SQIVND (reference sequence).

The CDR3 DNA follows: TGTGCCATCAGCTCAAGGTCATCTCGGACTAGCGGGCACACAGATACGCAGTATTTT. Translation gives CAISSRSSRTSGHTDTQYF. The V gene is TRBV10-3, the J gene TRBJ2-3, with 11 bases lining up with TRBD2. This CDR3 has 19 amino acids. V lost 6 bases and J lost 2; bases outside the gene matches: 16. CDR1 ENHRY and CDR2 SYGVKD come from the germline V gene.

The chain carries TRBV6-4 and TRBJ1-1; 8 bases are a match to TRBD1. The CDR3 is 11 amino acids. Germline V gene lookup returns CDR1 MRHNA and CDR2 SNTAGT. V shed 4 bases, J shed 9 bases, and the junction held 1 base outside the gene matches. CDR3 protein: CASSGRGQAFF. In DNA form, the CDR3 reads TGTGCCAGCAGTGGCAGGGGGCAAGCTTTCTTT.

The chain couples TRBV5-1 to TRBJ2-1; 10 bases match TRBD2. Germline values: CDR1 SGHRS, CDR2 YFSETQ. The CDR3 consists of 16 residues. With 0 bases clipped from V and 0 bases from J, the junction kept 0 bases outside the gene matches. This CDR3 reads CASSLASGGSYNEQFF. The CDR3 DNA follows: TGCGCCAGCAGCTTGGCTAGCGGGGGCTCCTACAATGAGCAGTTCTTC.

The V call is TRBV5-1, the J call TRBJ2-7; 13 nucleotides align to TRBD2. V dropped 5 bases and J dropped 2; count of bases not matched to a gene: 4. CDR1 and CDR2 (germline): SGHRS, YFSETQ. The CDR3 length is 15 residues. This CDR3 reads CASRRTSGSAYEQYF. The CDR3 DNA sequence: TGCGCCAGCAGACGGACTAGCGGGAGTGCCTACGAGCAGTACTTC.

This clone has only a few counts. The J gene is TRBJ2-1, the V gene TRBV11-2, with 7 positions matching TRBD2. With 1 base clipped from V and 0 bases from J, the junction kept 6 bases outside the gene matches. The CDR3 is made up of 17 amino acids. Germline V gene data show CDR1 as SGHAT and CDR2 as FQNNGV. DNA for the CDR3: TGTGCCAGCAGCTTAGCCTGGACTAGTTCCTCCTACAATGAGCAGTTCTTC. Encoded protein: CASSLAWTSSSYNEQFF.

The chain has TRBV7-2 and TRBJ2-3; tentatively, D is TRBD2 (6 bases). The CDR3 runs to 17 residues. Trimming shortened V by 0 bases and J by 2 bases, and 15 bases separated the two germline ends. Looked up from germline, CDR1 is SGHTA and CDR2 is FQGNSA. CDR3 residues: CASSLAGGYFFTDTQYF. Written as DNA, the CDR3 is TGTGCCAGCAGCTTAGCGGGGGGTTACTTTTTCACAGATACGCAGTATTTT.

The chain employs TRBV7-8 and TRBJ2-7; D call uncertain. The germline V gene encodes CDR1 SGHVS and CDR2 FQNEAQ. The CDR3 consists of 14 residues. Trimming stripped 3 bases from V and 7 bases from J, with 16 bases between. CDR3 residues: CASSFLINNGEQYF. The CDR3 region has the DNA TGTGCCAGCAGCTTTCTGATCAACAATGGGGAGCAGTACTTC.

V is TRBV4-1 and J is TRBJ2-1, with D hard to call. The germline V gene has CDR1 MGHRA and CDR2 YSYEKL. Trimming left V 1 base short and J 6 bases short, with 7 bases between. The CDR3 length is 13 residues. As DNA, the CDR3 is TGCGCCAGCAGCCAAGTCCTAGTCAATGAGCAGTTCTTC. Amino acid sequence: CASSQVLVNEQFF.

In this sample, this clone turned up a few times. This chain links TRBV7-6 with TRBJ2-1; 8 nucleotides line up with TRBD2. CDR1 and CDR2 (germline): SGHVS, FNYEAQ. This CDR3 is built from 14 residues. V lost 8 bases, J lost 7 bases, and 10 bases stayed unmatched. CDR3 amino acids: CASAGGGLGNEQFF. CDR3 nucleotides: TGTGCCAGCGCTGGCGGGGGGCTGGGGAATGAGCAGTTCTTC.

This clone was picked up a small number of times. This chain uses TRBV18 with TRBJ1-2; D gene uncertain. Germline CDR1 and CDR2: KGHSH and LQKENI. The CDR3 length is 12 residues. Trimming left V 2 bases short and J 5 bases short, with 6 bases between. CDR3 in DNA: TGTGCCAGCTCACCAGGGATTTATGGCTACACCTTC. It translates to CASSPGIYGYTF.

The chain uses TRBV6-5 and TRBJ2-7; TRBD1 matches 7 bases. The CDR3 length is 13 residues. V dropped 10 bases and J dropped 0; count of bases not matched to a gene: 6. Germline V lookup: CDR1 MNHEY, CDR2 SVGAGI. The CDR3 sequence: CATRRDSSYEQYF. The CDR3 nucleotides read TGTGCCACACGCCGGGACAGCTCCTACGAGCAGTACTTC.

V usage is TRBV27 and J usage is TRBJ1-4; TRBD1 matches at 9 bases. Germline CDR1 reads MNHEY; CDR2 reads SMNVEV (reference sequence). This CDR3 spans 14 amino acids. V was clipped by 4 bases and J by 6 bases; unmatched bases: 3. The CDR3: CASSSRTGDEKLFF. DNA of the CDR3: TGTGCCAGCAGTTCCCGGACAGGGGATGAAAAACTGTTTTTT.

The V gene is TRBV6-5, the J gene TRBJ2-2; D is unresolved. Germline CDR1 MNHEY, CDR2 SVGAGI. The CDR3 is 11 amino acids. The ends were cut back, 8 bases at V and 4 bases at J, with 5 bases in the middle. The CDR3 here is CASYRTGELFF. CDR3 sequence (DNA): TGTGCCAGCTACCGCACCGGGGAGCTGTTTTTT.

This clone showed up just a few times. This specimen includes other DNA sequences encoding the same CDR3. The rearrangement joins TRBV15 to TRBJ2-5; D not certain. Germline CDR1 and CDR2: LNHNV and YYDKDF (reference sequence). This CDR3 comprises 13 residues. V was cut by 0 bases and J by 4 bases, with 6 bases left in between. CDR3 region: CATSRDLRETQYF. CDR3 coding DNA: TGTGCCACCAGCAGAGATCTGCGAGAGACCCAGTACTTC.

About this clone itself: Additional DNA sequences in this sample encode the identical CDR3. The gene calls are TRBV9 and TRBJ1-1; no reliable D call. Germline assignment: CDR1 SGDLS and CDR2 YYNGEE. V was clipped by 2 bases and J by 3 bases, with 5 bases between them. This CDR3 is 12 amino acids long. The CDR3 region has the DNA TGTGCCAGCAGCGTCGGGGACACTGAAGCTTTCTTT. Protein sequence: CASSVGDTEAFF.

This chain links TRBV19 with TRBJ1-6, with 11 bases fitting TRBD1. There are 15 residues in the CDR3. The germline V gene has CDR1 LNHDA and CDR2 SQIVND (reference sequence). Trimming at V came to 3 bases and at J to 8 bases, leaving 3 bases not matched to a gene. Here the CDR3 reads CASSIMGQGDSPLHF. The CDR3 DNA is TGTGCCAGTAGTATCATGGGACAGGGGGATTCACCCCTCCACTTT.

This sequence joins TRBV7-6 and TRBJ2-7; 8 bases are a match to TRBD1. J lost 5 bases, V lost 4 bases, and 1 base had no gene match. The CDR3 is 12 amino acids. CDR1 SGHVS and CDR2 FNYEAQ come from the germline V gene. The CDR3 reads CASSYRGDEQYF. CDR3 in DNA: TGTGCCAGCAGCTACAGGGGGGACGAGCAGTACTTC.